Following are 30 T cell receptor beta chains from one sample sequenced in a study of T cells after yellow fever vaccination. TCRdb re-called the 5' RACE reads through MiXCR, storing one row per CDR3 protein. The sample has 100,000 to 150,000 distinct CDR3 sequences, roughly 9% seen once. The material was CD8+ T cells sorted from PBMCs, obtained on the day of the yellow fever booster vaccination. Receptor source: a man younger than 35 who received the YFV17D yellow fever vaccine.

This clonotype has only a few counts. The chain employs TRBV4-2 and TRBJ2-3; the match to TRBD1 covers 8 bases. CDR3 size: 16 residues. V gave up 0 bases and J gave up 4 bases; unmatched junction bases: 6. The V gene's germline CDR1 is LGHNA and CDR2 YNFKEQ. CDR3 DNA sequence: TGTGCCAGCAGCCAAGAACAGGGGACAGGTTCAGATACGCAGTATTTT. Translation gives CASSQEQGTGSDTQYF.

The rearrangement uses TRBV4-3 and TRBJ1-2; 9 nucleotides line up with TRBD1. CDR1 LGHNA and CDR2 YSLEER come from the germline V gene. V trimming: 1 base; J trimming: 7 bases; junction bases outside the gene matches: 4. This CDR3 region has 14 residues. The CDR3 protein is CASSQVPDRGGYTF. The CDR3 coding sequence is TGCGCCAGCAGCCAAGTCCCGGACAGGGGTGGCTACACCTTC.

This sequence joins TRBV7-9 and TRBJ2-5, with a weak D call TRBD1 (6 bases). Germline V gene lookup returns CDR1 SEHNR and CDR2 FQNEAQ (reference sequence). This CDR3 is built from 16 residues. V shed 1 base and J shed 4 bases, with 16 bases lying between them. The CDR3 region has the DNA TGTGCCAGCAGCTTAGTACAGGGTCCCCTAACAGAGACCCAGTACTTC. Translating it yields CASSLVQGPLTETQYF.

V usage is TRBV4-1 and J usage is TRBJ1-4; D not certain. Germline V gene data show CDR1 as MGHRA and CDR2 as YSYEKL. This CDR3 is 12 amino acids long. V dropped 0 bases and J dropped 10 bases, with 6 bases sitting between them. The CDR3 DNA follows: TGCGCCAGCAGCCAAGAAGTCGGAAAACTGTTTTTT. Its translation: CASSQEVGKLFF.

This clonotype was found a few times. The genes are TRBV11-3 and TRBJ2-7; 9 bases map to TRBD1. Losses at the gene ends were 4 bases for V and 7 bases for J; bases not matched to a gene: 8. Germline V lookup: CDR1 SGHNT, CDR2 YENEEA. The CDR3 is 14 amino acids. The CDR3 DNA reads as TGTGCCAGCAGCTCCACGACAGGGGGAGGTGAGCAGTACTTC. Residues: CASSSTTGGGEQYF.

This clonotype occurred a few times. The CDR3 here is CASSFRYAKNTEAFF. CDR3 in DNA: TGTGCCAGCAGCTTTCGTTACGCAAAGAACACTGAAGCTTTCTTT. This chain connects TRBV5-4 to TRBJ1-1; no firm D call. Germline V gene data show CDR1 as SGHNT and CDR2 as YYREEE (reference sequence). The CDR3 totals 15 residues. Trimming took 2 bases from V and 1 from J, leaving 12 bases between them.

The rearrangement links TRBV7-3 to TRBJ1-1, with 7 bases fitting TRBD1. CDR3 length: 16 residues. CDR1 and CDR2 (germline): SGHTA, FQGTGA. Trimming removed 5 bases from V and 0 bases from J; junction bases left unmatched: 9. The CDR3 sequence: CASSPGQVNLNTEAFF. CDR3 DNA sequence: TGTGCCAGCAGCCCCGGACAGGTCAACTTGAACACTGAAGCTTTCTTT. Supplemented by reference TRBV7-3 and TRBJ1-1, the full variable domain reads GAGVSQTPSNKVTEKGKYVELRCDPISGHTALYWYRQSLGQGPEFLIYFQGTGAADDSGLPNDRFFAVRPEGSVSTLKIQRTERGDSAVYLCASSPGQVNLNTEAFFGQGTRLTVV.

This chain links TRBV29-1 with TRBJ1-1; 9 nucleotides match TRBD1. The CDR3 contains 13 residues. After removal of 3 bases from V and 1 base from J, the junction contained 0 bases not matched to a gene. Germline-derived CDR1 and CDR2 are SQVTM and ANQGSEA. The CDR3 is CSVEGQGNTEAFF. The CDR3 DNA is TGCAGCGTTGAGGGACAGGGGAACACTGAAGCTTTCTTT.

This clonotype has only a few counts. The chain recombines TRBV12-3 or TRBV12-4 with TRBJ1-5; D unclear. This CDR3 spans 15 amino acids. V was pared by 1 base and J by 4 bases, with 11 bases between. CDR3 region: CASSLESPVNQPQHF. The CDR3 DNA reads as TGTGCCAGCAGTTTAGAGTCTCCGGTAAATCAGCCCCAGCATTTT.

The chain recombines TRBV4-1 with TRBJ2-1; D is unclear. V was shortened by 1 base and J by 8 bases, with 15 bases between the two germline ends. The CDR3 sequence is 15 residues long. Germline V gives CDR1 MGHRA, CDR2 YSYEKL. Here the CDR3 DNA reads TGCGCCAGCAGCCAAGTTTTTGGGCCCCGGGATGAGCAGTTCTTC. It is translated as CASSQVFGPRDEQFF.

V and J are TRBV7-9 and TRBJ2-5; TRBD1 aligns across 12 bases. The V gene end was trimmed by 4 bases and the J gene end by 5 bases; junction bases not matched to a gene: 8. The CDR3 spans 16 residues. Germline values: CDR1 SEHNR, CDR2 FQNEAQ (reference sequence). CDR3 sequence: CASSYPGQGAEETQYF. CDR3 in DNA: TGTGCCAGCAGCTACCCGGGACAGGGGGCGGAGGAGACCCAGTACTTC.

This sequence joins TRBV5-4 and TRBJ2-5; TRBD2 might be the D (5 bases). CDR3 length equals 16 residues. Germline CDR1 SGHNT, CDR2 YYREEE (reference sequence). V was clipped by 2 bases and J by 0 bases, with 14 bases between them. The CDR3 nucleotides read TGTGCCAGCAGCTTATACAGAGGGCAGGACCAAGAGACCCAGTACTTC. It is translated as CASSLYRGQDQETQYF.

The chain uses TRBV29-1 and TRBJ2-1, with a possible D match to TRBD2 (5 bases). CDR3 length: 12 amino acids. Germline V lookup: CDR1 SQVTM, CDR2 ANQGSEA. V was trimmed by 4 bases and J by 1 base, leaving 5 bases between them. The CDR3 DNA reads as TGCAGCGTTGGCGGGTCCTACAATGAGCAGTTCTTC. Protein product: CSVGGSYNEQFF.

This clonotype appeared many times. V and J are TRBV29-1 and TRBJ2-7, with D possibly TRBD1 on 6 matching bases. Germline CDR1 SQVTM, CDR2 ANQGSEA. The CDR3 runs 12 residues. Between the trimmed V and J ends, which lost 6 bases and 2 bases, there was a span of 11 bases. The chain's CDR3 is CSVYRDTYEQYF. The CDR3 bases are TGCAGCGTATACCGGGACACCTACGAGCAGTACTTC.

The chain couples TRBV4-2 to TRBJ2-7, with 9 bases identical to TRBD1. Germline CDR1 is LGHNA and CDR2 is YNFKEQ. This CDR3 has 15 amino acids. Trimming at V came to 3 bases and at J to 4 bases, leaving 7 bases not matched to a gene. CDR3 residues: CASSQRGQGLYEQYF. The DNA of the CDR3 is TGTGCCAGCAGCCAGCGAGGACAGGGGTTGTACGAGCAGTACTTC.

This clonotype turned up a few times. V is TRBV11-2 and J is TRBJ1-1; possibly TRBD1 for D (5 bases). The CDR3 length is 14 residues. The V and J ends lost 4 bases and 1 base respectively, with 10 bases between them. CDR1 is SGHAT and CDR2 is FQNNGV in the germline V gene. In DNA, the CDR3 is TGTGCCAGCAGCTCGCGGACATCGAACACTGAAGCTTTCTTT. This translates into CASSSRTSNTEAFF.

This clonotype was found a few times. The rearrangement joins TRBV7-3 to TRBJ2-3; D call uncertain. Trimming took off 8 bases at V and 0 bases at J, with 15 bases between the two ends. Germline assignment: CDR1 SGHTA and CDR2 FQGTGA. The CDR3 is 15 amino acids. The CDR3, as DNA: TGTGCCAGCGGTTCGCCTGGCGGTAGCACAGATACGCAGTATTTT. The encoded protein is CASGSPGGSTDTQYF.

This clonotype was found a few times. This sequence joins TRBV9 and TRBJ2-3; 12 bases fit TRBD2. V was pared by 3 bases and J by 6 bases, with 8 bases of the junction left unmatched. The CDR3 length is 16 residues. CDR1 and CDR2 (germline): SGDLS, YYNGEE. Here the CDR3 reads CASSEASGGASDTQYF. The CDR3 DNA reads TGTGCCAGCAGCGAAGCTAGCGGGGGGGCATCCGATACGCAGTATTTT.

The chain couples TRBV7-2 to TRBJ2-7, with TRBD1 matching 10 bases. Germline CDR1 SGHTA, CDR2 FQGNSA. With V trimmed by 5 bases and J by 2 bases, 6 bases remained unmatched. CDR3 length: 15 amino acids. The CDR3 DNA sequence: TGTGCCAGCAGCCCTGGGACAGGGGTCACCTACGAGCAGTACTTC. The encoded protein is CASSPGTGVTYEQYF.

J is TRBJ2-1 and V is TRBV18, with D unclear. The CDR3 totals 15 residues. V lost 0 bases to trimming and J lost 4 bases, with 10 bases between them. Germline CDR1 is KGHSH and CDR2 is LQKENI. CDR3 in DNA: TGTGCCAGCTCACCACCTTCGAGCACGTACAATGAGCAGTTCTTC. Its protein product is CASSPPSSTYNEQFF. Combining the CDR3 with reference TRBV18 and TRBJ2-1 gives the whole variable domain NAGVMQNPRHLVRRRGQEARLRCSPMKGHSHVYWYRQLPEEGLKFMVYLQKENIIDESGMPKERFSAEFPKEGPSILRIQQVVRGDSAAYFCASSPPSSTYNEQFFGPGTRLTVL.

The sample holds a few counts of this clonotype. CDR3 sequence: CASSRGGTGELFF. The DNA of the CDR3 is TGCGCCAGCAGCCGGGGGGGGACCGGGGAGCTGTTTTTT. This chain connects TRBV4-3 to TRBJ2-2; 7 bases agree with TRBD2. Germline lookup yields CDR1 LGHNA and CDR2 YSLEER. This CDR3 is built from 13 residues. J gave up 5 bases and V 4 bases, and 1 base lay outside the gene matches.

DNA of the CDR3: TGTGCCAGCACTTCAAATTTGGGGGAGCAGTTCTTC. It encodes CASTSNLGEQFF. The rearrangement uses TRBV7-9 and TRBJ2-1; D remains ambiguous. Germline assignment: CDR1 SEHNR and CDR2 FQNEAQ (reference sequence). This CDR3 spans 12 amino acids. Trimming took 7 bases from V and 10 from J, leaving 14 bases between them.

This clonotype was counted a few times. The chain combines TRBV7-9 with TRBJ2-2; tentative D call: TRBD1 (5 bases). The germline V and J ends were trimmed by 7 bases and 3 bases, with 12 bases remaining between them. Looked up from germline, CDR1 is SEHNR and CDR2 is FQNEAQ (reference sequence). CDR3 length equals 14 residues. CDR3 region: CASILRAYTGELFF. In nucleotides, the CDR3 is TGTGCCAGCATCCTCAGGGCTTACACCGGGGAGCTGTTTTTT.

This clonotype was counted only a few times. The CDR3 bases are TGTGCCAGTAGTAAGCCCCGGACGGATGAAAAACTGTTTTTT. Its protein product is CASSKPRTDEKLFF. The chain couples TRBV19 to TRBJ1-4, with no clear D. Looked up from germline, CDR1 is LNHDA and CDR2 is SQIVND (reference sequence). The V gene lost 4 bases and the J gene lost 6 bases, with 12 bases spanning the gap. The CDR3 runs to 14 residues. Together with reference TRBV19 and TRBJ1-4, the CDR3 gives the full variable domain: DGGITQSPKYLFRKEGQNVTLSCEQNLNHDAMYWYRQDPGQGLRLIYYSQIVNDFQKGDIAEGYSVSREKKESFPLTVTSAQKNPTAFYLCASSKPRTDEKLFFGSGTQLSVL.

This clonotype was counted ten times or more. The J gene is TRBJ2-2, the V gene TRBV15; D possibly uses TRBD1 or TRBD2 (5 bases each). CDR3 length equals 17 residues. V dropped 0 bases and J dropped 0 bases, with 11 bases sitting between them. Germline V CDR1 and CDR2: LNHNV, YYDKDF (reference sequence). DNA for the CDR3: TGTGCCACCAGCAGAGATCGGGGCCTATCGAACACCGGGGAGCTGTTTTTT. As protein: CATSRDRGLSNTGELFF. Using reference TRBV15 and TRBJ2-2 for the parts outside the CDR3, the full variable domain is DAMVIQNPRYQVTQFGKPVTLSCSQTLNHNVMYWYQQKSSQAPKLLFHYYDKDFNNEADTPDNFQSRRPNTSFCFLDIRSPGLGDTAMYLCATSRDRGLSNTGELFFGEGSRLTVL.

CDR3 in amino acids: CASSSLLIYEQYF. CDR3 DNA sequence: TGTGCCAGCAGCTCGCTATTGATCTACGAGCAGTACTTC. V usage is TRBV7-9 and J usage is TRBJ2-7; D gene uncertain. CDR1 and CDR2 from the germline V gene are SEHNR and FQNEAQ (reference sequence). V lost 4 bases and J 3 bases, leaving 10 bases between the germline ends. This CDR3 is 13 amino acids long.

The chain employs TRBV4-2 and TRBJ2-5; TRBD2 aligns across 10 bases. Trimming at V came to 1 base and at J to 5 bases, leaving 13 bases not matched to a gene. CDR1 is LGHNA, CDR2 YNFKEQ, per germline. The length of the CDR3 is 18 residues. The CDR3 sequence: CASSQGLAGAGKGETQYF. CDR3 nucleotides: TGTGCCAGCAGCCAAGGGCTAGCGGGGGCCGGGAAGGGGGAGACCCAGTACTTC.

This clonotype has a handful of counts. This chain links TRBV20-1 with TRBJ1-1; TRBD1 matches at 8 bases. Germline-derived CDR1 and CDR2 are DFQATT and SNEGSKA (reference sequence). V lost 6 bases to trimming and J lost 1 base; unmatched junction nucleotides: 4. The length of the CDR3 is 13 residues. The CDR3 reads CSAEGQENTEAFF. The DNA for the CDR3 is TGCAGTGCCGAGGGACAGGAGAACACTGAAGCTTTCTTT.

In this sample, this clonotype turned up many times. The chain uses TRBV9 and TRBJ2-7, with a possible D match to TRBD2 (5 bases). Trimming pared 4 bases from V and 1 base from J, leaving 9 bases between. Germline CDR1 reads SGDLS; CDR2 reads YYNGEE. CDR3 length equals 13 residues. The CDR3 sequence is CASSQEASYEQYF. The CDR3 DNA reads TGTGCCAGCAGCCAGGAGGCTTCCTACGAGCAGTACTTC.

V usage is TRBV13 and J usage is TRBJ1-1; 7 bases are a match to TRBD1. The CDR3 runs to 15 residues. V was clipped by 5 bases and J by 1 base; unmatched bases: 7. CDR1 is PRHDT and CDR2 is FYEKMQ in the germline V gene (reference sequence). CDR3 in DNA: TGTGCCAGCAGCGCGGAGGGACAGCAGAACACTGAAGCTTTCTTT. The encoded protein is CASSAEGQQNTEAFF.